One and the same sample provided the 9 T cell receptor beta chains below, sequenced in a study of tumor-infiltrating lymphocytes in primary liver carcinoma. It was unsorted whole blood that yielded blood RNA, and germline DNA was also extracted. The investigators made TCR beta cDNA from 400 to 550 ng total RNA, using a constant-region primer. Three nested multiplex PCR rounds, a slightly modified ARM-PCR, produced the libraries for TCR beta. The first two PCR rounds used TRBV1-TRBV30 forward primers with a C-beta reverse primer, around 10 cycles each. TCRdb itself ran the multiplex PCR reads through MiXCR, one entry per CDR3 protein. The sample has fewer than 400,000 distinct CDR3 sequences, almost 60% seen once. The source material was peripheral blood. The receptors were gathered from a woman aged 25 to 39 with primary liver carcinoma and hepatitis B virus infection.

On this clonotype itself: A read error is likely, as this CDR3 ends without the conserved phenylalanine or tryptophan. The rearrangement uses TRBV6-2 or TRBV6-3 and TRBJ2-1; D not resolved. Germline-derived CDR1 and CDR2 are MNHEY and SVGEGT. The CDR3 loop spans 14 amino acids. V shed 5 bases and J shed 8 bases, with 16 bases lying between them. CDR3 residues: CASSLFQAGDEQFL. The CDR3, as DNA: TGTGCCAGCAGTCTCTTTCAAGCCGGTGATGAGCAGTTCCTC.

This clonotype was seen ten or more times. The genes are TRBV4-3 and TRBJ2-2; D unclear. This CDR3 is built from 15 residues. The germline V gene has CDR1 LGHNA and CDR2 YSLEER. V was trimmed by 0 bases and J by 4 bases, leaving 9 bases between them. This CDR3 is CASSQELGGTGELFF. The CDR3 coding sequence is TGCGCCAGCAGCCAAGAACTGGGTGGCACCGGGGAGCTGTTTTTT.

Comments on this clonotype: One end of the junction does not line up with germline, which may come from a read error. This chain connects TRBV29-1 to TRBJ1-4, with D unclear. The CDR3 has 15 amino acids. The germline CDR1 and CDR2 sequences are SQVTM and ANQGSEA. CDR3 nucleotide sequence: TGCAGCGTTACCGTGACGGCCTCAACTAGTGAAAAACTGTTTTTT. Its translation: CSVTVTASTSEKLFF.

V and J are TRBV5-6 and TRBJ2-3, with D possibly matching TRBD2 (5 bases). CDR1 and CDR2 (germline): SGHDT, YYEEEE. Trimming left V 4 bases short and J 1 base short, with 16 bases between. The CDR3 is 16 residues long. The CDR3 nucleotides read TGTGCCAGCAGCCGTCCCGCTTTGGAGGGCACAGATACGCAGTATTTT. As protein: CASSRPALEGTDTQYF.

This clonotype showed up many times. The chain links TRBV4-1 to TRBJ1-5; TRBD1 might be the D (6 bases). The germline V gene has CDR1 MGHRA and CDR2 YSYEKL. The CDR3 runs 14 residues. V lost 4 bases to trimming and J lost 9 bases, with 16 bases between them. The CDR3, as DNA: TGCGCCAGCAGCCCAGGGGACGGCAGCGGGCCCCAGCATTTT. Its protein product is CASSPGDGSGPQHF.

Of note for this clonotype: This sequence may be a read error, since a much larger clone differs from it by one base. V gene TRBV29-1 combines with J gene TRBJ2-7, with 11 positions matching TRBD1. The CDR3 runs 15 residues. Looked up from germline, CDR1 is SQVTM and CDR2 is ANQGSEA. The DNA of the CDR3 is TGCAGCGTTGAGTTGGGGACAGGGGGGGACTACGAGGAGTACTTC. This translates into CSVELGTGGDYEEYF.

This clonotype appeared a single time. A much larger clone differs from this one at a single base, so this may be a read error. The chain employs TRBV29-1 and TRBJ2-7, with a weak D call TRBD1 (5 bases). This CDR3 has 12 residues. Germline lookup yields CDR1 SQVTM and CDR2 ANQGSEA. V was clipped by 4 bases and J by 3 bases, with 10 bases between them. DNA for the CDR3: TGCAGCGTTGTGGAAGGACACTACGAGCAGTACTTC. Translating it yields CSVVEGHYEQYF.

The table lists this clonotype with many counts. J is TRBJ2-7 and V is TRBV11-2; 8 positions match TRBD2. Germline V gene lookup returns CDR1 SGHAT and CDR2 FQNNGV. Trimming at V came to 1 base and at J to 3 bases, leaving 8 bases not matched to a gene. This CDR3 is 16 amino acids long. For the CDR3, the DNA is TGTGCCAGCAGCTTAGCTCCCGGGACTAGTTTCTACGAGCAGTACTTC. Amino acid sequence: CASSLAPGTSFYEQYF.

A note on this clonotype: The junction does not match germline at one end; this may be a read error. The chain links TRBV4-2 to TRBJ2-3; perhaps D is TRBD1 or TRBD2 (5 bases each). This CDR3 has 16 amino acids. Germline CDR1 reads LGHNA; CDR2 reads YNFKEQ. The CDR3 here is CTSSQDLKLGADMQYF. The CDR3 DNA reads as TGTACCAGCAGCCAAGATTTGAAACTCGGGGCAGATATGCAGTATTTT.